The present T cell receptor (beta chain) was sequenced within a study of breast tumors, draining lymph nodes, adjacent tissues. In regard to this clonotype: Antigen unknown. Just one base apart from a much larger clone, this may be a read error.

TCRdb analysed the multiplex PCR reads with MiXCR anew, one entry per CDR3 protein. Among roughly 130,000 distinct CDR3 sequences listed, 20% were seen once. Per germline, CDR1 SGHRS and CDR2 YFSETQ. CDR3 size: 19 residues. The V gene lost 4 bases and the J gene lost 1 base, with 24 bases spanning the gap. Study-wide findings and caveats: Compared with basal-like, luminal-like tumors shared significantly more repertoire with nontumor tissue. Tumor TCR diversity was below lymph nodes but above nontumor tissue.

Axillary draining lymph nodes of breast cancer patients supplied the node samples. The source material was axillary lymph node tissue. The chain is built from TRBV5-1 and TRBJ2-1; no firm D call. The source is a female donor with breast cancer. Some clones in this sample may be carry-over from other donors' samples. The chain's CDR3 is CASSPKTTSRLYSYNEQFF. CDR3 coding DNA: TGCGCCAGCAGCCCCAAGACAACGTCGCGGCTTTATTCCTACAATGAGCAGTTCTTC.